A selection of T cell receptor beta chains follows, all from one sample in a study of T cells in localized non-small cell lung cancer. Assay: immunoSEQ multiplex PCR; the TCRdb copy retains only in-frame clones and omits some. The sample records about 27,000 clones, about 88% being singletons. Sequencing used peripheral blood, obtained before any cancer treatment. These receptor sequences come from a female donor older than 55 with stage II squamous cell lung carcinoma. The CDR3 runs from the conserved cysteine through the conserved F or W. Fields, in order: clone size, D gene, V gene, J gene, CDR3 DNA, CDR3 protein. D genes are given only for firm matches. Clone size is given for some rows only: seen once, a few or many times, or a class if the clone is expanded.

-	-	TRBV6-5	TRBJ1-1	TGTGCCAGCAGCTCCCGTGGGAACACTGAAGCTTTCTTT	CASSSRGNTEAFF
-	TRBD2	TRBV9	TRBJ2-2	TGTGCCAGCAGCGTAGGACCGGGAGGAGGAACCGGGGAGCTGTTTTTT	CASSVGPGGGTGELFF
-	TRBD1	TRBV7-2	TRBJ2-5	TGTGCCAGCAGCTTAGATGACAGGGATCCGGAGACCCAGTACTTC	CASSLDDRDPETQYF
-	-	TRBV18	TRBJ2-5	TGTGCCAGCTCACCAGGTGGAACAGCGTACCAAGAGACCCAGTACTTC	CASSPGGTAYQETQYF
-	-	TRBV13	TRBJ2-3	TGTGCCAGCAGCTTACCGTCTTGGGGGTCAGATACGCAGTATTTT	CASSLPSWGSDTQYF
-	TRBD1	TRBV6-1	TRBJ1-4	TGTGCCAGCAGTGATGGTAGGGGGCGCGATGAAAAACTGTTTTTT	CASSDGRGRDEKLFF
-	-	TRBV5-6	TRBJ2-7	TGTGCCAGCAGCCCGGCGCCGGACAGCCAAGCCTACGAGCAGTACTTC	CASSPAPDSQAYEQYF
-	-	TRBV5-1	TRBJ1-2	TGCGCCAGCAGCTTGGAGGGCAGCAGATATGGCTACACCTTC	CASSLEGSRYGYTF
-	-	TRBV2	TRBJ1-1	TGTGCCAGCAGTGGAGATATGAACACTGAAGCTTTCTTT	CASSGDMNTEAFF
-	-	TRBV6-4	TRBJ2-1	TGTGCCAGCAGTGACGGATACCGACAGACCGGCGAGCAGTTCTTC	CASSDGYRQTGEQFF
-	-	TRBV7-2	TRBJ1-1	TGTGCCAGCAGCTTAGTGGGGAGCACTGAAGCTTTCTTT	CASSLVGSTEAFF
-	TRBD1	TRBV14	TRBJ2-7	TGTGCCAGCAGCCAATGGGGACAGGCGGGAGAGCAGTACTTC	CASSQWGQAGEQYF
-	-	TRBV29-1	TRBJ1-2	TGCAGCGTTGTGACAATAGGAGGCTACACCTTC	CSVVTIGGYTF
-	-	TRBV5-1	TRBJ1-4	TGCGCCAGCTCGGACGTGGGGGCAACTAATGAAAAACTGTTTTTT	CASSDVGATNEKLFF
few	TRBD1	TRBV4-2	TRBJ1-5	TGTGCCAGCAGCCAGGCCGGGACAGGGAGTTCAGGCAATCAGCCCCAGCATTTT	CASSQAGTGSSGNQPQHF
-	-	TRBV19	TRBJ2-2	TGTGCCAGTAGTATGTCGGGGTTCCTTGCCGGGGAGCTGTTTTTT	CASSMSGFLAGELFF
-	TRBD1	TRBV7-6	TRBJ1-2	TGTGCCAGCAGCCAAGAAACAGGGGGACCTTATGGCTACACCTTC	CASSQETGGPYGYTF
-	-	TRBV19	TRBJ1-2	TGTGGCACTCTGAGGGGACAAAATGGCTACACCTTC	CGTLRGQNGYTF
-	-	TRBV19	TRBJ2-6	TGTGCCAGTAGTATCGGTCCCCACTCTGGGGCCAACGTCCTGACTTTC	CASSIGPHSGANVLTF
-	-	TRBV19	TRBJ1-5	TGTGCCAGTGGACCGCGGGTCAGGGGCAATCAGCCCCAGCATTTT	CASGPRVRGNQPQHF
-	TRBD1	TRBV27	TRBJ1-2	TGTGCCAGCAGAAAGACAGGGAACTATGGCTACACCTTC	CASRKTGNYGYTF
-	TRBD2	TRBV11-2	TRBJ2-5	TGTGCCAGCAGCTTAGAACAACCGGGACTAGCGGGAGTACGGGAGACCCAGTACTTC	CASSLEQPGLAGVRETQYF